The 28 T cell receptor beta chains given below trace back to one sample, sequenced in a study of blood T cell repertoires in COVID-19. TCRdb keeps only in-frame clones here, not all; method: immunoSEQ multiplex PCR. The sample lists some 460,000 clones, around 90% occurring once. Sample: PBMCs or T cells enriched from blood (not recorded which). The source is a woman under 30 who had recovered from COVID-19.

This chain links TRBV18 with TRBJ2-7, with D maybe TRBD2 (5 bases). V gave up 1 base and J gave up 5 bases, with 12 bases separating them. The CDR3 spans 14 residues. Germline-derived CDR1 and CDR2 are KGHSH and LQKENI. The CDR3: CASSPLPSEDEQYF. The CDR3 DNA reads TGTGCCAGCTCACCACTCCCCTCGGAGGACGAGCAGTACTTC.

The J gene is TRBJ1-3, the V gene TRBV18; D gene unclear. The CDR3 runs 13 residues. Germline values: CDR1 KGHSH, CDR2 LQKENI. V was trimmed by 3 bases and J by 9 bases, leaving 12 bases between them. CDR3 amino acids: CASSPLERGTIYF. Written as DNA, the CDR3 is TGTGCCAGCTCACCCTTGGAGCGGGGCACCATATATTTT.

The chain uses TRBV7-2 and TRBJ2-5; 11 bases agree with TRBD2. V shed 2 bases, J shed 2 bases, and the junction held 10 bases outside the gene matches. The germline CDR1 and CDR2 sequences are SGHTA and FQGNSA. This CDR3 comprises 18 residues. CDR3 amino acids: CASSLKPASGGRQETQYF. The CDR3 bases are TGTGCCAGCAGCTTAAAGCCGGCTAGCGGGGGGAGACAAGAGACCCAGTACTTC.

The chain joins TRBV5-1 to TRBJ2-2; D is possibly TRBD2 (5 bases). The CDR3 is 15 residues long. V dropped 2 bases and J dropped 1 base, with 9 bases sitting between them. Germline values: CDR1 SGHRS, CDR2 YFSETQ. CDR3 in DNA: TGCGCCAGCAGCTTACAAGGAGGGAACACCGGGGAGCTGTTTTTT. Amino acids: CASSLQGGNTGELFF.

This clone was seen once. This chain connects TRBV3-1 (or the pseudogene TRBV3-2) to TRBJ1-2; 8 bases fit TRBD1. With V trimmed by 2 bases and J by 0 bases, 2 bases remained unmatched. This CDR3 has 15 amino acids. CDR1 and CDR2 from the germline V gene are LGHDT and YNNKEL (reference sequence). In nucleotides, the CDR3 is TGTGCCAGCAGCCAAATGACAGGGGCTAACTATGGCTACACCTTC. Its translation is CASSQMTGANYGYTF.

CDR3 sequence: CASSPPRQGTYEQYF. The CDR3 DNA follows: TGTGCCAGCAGTCCGCCCAGACAGGGTACCTACGAGCAGTACTTC. The J gene is TRBJ2-7, the V gene TRBV6-6; TRBD1 matches 7 bases. The germline gives CDR1 MNHNY, CDR2 SVGAGI (reference sequence). With V trimmed by 5 bases and J by 2 bases, 9 bases remained unmatched. The CDR3 totals 15 residues.

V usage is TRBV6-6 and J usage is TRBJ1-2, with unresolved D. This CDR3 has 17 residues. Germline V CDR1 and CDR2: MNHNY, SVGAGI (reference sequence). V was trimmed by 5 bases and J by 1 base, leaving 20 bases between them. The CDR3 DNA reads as TGTGCCAGCAGTCCCGGGATTGTGGTAGATGGTAACTATGGCTACACCTTC. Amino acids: CASSPGIVVDGNYGYTF.

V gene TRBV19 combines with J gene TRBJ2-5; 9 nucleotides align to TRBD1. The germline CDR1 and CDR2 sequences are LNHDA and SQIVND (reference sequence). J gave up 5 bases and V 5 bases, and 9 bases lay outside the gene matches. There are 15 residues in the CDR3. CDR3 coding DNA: TGTGCCAGTAGTGCCCGACAGGGGGGGAGCGAGACCCAGTACTTC. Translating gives CASSARQGGSETQYF.

CDR3 region: CASSYSETGALHF. Here the CDR3 DNA reads TGTGCCAGCAGTTATTCCGAAACAGGGGCCCTCCACTTT. The chain links TRBV6-5 to TRBJ1-6; 7 nucleotides align to TRBD1. Germline lookup yields CDR1 MNHEY and CDR2 SVGAGI. The CDR3 runs to 13 residues. J gave up 14 bases and V 3 bases, and 7 bases lay outside the gene matches.

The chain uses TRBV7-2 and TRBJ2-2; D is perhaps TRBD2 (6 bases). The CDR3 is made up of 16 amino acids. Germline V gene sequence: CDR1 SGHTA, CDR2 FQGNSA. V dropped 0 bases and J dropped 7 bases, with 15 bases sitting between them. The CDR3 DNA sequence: TGTGCCAGCAGCTTAGCGGGGAGGAGGGAAGTCGGGGAGCTGTTTTTT. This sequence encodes CASSLAGRREVGELFF.

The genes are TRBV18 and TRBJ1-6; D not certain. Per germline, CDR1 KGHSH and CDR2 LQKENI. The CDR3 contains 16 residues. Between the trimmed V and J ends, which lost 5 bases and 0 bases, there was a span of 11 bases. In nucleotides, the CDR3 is TGTGCCAGCTCAAGTTCACTTAGCTCCTATAATTCACCCCTCCACTTT. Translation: CASSSSLSSYNSPLHF.

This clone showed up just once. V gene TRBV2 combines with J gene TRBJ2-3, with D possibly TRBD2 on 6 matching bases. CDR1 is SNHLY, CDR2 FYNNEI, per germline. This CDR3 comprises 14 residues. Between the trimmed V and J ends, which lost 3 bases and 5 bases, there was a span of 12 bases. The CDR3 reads CASSEWGGGDTQYF. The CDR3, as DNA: TGTGCCAGCAGTGAGTGGGGAGGTGGAGATACGCAGTATTTT. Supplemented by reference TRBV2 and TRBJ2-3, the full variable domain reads EPEVTQTPSHQVTQMGQEVILRCVPISNHLYFYWYRQILGQKVEFLVSFYNNEISEKSEIFDDQFSVERPDGSNFTLKIRSTKLEDSAMYFCASSEWGGGDTQYFGPGTRLTVL.

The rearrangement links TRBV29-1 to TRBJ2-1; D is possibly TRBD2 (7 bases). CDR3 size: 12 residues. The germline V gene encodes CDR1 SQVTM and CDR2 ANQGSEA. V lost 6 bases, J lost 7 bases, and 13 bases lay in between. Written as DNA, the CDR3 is TGCAGCGTCGAGAGGGGGGGGAATGAGCAGTTCTTC. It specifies CSVERGGNEQFF.

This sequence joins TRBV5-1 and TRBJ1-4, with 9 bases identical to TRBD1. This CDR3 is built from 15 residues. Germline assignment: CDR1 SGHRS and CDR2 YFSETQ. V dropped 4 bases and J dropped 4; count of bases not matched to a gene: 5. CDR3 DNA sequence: TGCGCCAGCAGCCGGGGACAGGGTTATAATGAAAAACTGTTTTTT. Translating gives CASSRGQGYNEKLFF.

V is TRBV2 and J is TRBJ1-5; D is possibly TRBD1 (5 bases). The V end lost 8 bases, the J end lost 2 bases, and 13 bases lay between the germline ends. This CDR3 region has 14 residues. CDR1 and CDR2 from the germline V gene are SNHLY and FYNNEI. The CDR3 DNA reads TGTGCCAGCGCTACCCGGGGGGGCAATCAGCCCCAGCATTTT. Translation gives CASATRGGNQPQHF.

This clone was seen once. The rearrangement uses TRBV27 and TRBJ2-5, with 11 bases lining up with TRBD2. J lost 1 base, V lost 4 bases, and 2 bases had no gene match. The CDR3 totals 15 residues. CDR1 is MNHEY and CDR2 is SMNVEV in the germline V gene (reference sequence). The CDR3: CASSSGTSGQETQYF. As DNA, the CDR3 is TGTGCCAGCAGTTCCGGGACTAGCGGCCAAGAGACCCAGTACTTC.

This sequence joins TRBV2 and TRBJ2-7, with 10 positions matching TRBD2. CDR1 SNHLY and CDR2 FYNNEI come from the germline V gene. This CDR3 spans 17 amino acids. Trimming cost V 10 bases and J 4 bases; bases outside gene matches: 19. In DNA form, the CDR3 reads TGTGCCAACAGAGGGACTAGCGCACTATCACCCTATTACGAGCAGTACTTC. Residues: CANRGTSALSPYYEQYF.

CDR3 residues: CSVEAGTDTQYF. The DNA for the CDR3 is TGCAGCGTTGAAGCCGGGACAGATACGCAGTATTTT. The rearrangement links TRBV29-1 to TRBJ2-3, with D unresolved. Germline values: CDR1 SQVTM, CDR2 ANQGSEA. The CDR3 length is 12 residues. V was pared by 1 base and J by 3 bases, with 5 bases between.

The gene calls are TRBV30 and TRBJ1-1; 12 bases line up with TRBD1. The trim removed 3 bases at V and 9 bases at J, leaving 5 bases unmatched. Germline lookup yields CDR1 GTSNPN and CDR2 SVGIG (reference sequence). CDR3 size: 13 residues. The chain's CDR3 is CAWSEGTGGKAFF. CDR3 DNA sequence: TGTGCCTGGAGCGAGGGGACAGGGGGCAAAGCTTTCTTT.

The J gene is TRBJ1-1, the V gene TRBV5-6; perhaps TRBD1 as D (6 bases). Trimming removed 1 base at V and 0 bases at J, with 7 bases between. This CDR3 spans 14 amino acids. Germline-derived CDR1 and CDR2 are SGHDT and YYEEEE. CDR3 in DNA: TGTGCCAGCAGCTTGTGGGGGCTGAACACTGAAGCTTTCTTT. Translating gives CASSLWGLNTEAFF.

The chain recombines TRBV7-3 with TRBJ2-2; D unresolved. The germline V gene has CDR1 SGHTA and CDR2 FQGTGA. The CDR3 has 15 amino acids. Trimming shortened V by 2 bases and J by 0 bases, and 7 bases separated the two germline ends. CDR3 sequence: CASSLQAANTGELFF. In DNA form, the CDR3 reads TGTGCCAGCAGCTTACAGGCCGCGAACACCGGGGAGCTGTTTTTT.

CDR3: CASSATGAGGYTF. DNA for the CDR3: TGTGCCAGCAGCGCGACAGGGGCAGGAGGCTACACCTTC. This chain links TRBV7-2 with TRBJ1-2, with TRBD1 identical over 8 bases. Trimming at V came to 5 bases and at J to 8 bases, leaving 7 bases not matched to a gene. This CDR3 region has 13 residues. Germline CDR1 is SGHTA and CDR2 is FQGNSA. Full variable domain (remainder filled in from reference TRBV7-2 and TRBJ1-2): GAGVSQSPSNKVTEKGKDVELRCDPISGHTALYWYRQSLGQGLEFLIYFQGNSAPDKSGLPSDRFSAERTGGSVSTLTIQRTQQEDSAVYLCASSATGAGGYTFGSGTRLTVV.

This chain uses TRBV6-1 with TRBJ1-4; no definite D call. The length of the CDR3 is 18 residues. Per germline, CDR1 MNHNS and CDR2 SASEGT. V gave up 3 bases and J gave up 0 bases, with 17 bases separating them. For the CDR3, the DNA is TGTGCCAGCAGTGACCTTCCGGGAGCCGAGGCAACTAATGAAAAACTGTTTTTT. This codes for CASSDLPGAEATNEKLFF.

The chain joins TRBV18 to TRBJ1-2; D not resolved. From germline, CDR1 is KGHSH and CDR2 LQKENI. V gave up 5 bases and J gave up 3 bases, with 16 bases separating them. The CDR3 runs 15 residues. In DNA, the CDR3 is TGTGCCAGCTCAGATACTCGGGTAGCGGACTATGGCTACACCTTC. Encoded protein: CASSDTRVADYGYTF.

The CDR3 region is CASSYWPLGAGGYNEQFF. The CDR3 nucleotides are TGTGCCAGCAGTTACTGGCCCCTTGGGGCGGGAGGATACAATGAGCAGTTCTTC. J is TRBJ2-1 and V is TRBV6-2 or TRBV6-3; 8 bases align to TRBD2. The trim removed 1 base at V and 4 bases at J, leaving 12 bases unmatched. The length of the CDR3 is 18 residues. Germline values: CDR1 MNHEY, CDR2 SVGEGT.

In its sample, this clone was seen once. CDR3 residues: CASAQLQEQETQYF. The CDR3 coding sequence is TGTGCCAGCGCACAATTACAGGAACAAGAGACCCAGTACTTC. The genes are TRBV7-9 and TRBJ2-5, with a weak D call TRBD1 (5 bases). Per germline, CDR1 SEHNR and CDR2 FQNEAQ (reference sequence). The V end was cut by 8 bases, the J end by 2 bases, with 15 bases between. CDR3 length equals 14 residues. Combining the CDR3 with reference TRBV7-9 and TRBJ2-5 gives the whole variable domain DTGVSQNPRHKITKRGQNVTFRCDPISEHNRLYWYRQTLGQGPEFLTYFQNEAQLEKSRLLSDRFSAERPKGSFSTLEIQRTEQGDSAMYLCASAQLQEQETQYFGPGTRLLVL.

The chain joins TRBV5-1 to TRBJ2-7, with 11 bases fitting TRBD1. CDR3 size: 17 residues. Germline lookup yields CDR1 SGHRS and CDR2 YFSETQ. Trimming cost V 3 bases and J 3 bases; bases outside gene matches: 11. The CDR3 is CASSSAGFGTGGYEQYF. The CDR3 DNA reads TGCGCCAGCAGCTCCGCCGGATTTGGGACAGGGGGCTACGAGCAGTACTTC.

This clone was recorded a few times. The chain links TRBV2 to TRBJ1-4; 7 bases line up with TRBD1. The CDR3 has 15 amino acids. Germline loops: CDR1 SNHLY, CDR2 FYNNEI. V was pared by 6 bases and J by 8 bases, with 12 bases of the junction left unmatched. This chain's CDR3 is CASRRDRLEGEKLFF. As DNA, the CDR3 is TGTGCCAGCAGAAGGGACAGATTGGAGGGGGAAAAACTGTTTTTT. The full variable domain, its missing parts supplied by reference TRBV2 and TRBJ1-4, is EPEVTQTPSHQVTQMGQEVILRCVPISNHLYFYWYRQILGQKVEFLVSFYNNEISEKSEIFDDQFSVERPDGSNFTLKIRSTKLEDSAMYFCASRRDRLEGEKLFFGSGTQLSVL.